A single sample is the source of the 29 T cell receptor beta chains below, sequenced in a study of Ad26.COV2.S vaccination and SARS-CoV-2 variants. Treatment given: roughly 20 received Ad26.COV2.S at low or high dose, single or two shots; about 5 received placebo; per-sample allocation not given. Day 63 after the first injection of vaccine or placebo was the sampling time. Using immunoSEQ multiplex PCR, the repertoire was profiled, and TCRdb retains in-frame clones only, with some absent. The sample includes 300,000 to 500,000 clones, roughly nine tenths of them seen just once. Sequencing used peripheral blood, obtained in a trial of Ad26.COV2.S vaccine versus placebo. All receptors derive from a person between 18 and 60 years old who received the Ad26.COV2.S COVID-19 vaccine or a placebo.

The chain joins TRBV3-1 (or the pseudogene TRBV3-2) to TRBJ2-5; D gene unclear. The ends were cut back, 3 bases at V and 2 bases at J, with 7 bases in the middle. Per germline, CDR1 LGHDT and CDR2 YNNKEL (reference sequence). The CDR3 has 13 amino acids. As DNA, the CDR3 is TGTGCCAGCAGCCAGGGCCCTCAAGAGACCCAGTACTTC. Translated: CASSQGPQETQYF.

The rearrangement links TRBV13 to TRBJ2-3; 11 bases line up with TRBD2. V dropped 4 bases and J dropped 3; count of bases not matched to a gene: 12. Germline V gene data show CDR1 as PRHDT and CDR2 as FYEKMQ (reference sequence). This CDR3 is 18 amino acids long. The CDR3 protein is CASSSRSGGAGSTDTQYF. CDR3 nucleotide sequence: TGTGCCAGCAGCTCGCGTAGCGGGGGGGCCGGGTCGACAGATACGCAGTATTTT.

The chain couples TRBV10-3 to TRBJ1-1; D gene uncertain. This CDR3 comprises 14 residues. The V gene lost 2 bases and the J gene lost 1 base, with 8 bases spanning the gap. The germline V gene has CDR1 ENHRY and CDR2 SYGVKD. The CDR3 sequence: CAISETVQNTEAFF. The CDR3 DNA follows: TGTGCCATCAGTGAGACAGTCCAGAACACTGAAGCTTTCTTT.

The chain links TRBV10-1 to TRBJ2-3, with D hard to call. Trimming left V 1 base short and J 7 bases short, with 15 bases between. The germline gives CDR1 WNHNN, CDR2 SYGVQD (reference sequence). This CDR3 has 15 amino acids. The CDR3 DNA reads TGCGCCAGCAGTGAGTTGGGCTCCTTGGGGAATACGCAGTATTTT. It translates to CASSELGSLGNTQYF.

This clone has only one observation. This chain joins TRBV27 and TRBJ2-2; 7 bases match TRBD1. With V trimmed by 5 bases and J by 4 bases, 4 bases remained unmatched. There are 14 residues in the CDR3. The germline V gene encodes CDR1 MNHEY and CDR2 SMNVEV (reference sequence). CDR3: CASSQRDSTGELFF. CDR3 DNA sequence: TGTGCCAGCAGTCAAAGGGACAGCACCGGGGAGCTGTTTTTT.

The chain recombines TRBV4-2 with TRBJ2-7, with D tentatively TRBD2 (6 bases). Trimming shortened V by 7 bases and J by 5 bases, and 24 bases separated the two germline ends. This CDR3 has 16 amino acids. Looked up from germline, CDR1 is LGHNA and CDR2 is YNFKEQ. CDR3 region: CASTPSAGASGNEQYF. CDR3 coding DNA: TGTGCCAGCACCCCCTCAGCGGGTGCCTCGGGGAACGAGCAGTACTTC.

The table lists this clone with a few counts. The chain joins TRBV9 to TRBJ1-2, with D maybe TRBD1 (5 bases). The CDR3 is 15 residues long. Deletions cut 1 base from V and 4 bases from J, with 14 bases between. CDR1 is SGDLS and CDR2 is YYNGEE in the germline V gene. The CDR3 nucleotides are TGTGCCAGCAGCGTAAGGGGAGGGGAAGGCTATGGCTACACCTTC. Amino acid sequence: CASSVRGGEGYGYTF.

This clone was observed a handful of times. This chain links TRBV19 with TRBJ1-2; D is undetermined. CDR1 LNHDA and CDR2 SQIVND come from the germline V gene (reference sequence). V lost 3 bases and J lost 2, with 10 bases in between. The CDR3 contains 14 residues. The chain's CDR3 is CASSIGLENYGYTF. The CDR3 nucleotides read TGTGCCAGTAGTATTGGGTTAGAGAACTATGGCTACACCTTC. The complete variable domain, with remaining parts taken from reference TRBV19 and TRBJ1-2, reads DGGITQSPKYLFRKEGQNVTLSCEQNLNHDAMYWYRQDPGQGLRLIYYSQIVNDFQKGDIAEGYSVSREKKESFPLTVTSAQKNPTAFYLCASSIGLENYGYTFGSGTRLTVV.

This clone was seen a single time. The J gene is TRBJ2-1, the V gene TRBV3-1 (or the pseudogene TRBV3-2); perhaps TRBD1 as D (5 bases). V lost 4 bases to trimming and J lost 2 bases, with 24 bases between them. The germline CDR1 and CDR2 sequences are LGHDT and YNNKEL (reference sequence). There are 19 residues in the CDR3. This chain's CDR3 is CASSLGIFVGQATYNEQFF. The CDR3 DNA follows: TGTGCCAGCAGCCTTGGTATATTTGTGGGGCAGGCGACCTACAATGAGCAGTTCTTC.

The chain employs TRBV7-8 and TRBJ2-1; weak D call: TRBD1 (7 bases). The CDR3 is made up of 16 amino acids. Germline lookup yields CDR1 SGHVS and CDR2 FQNEAQ. The V and J ends lost 4 bases and 10 bases respectively, with 23 bases between them. CDR3 bases: TGTGCCAGCAGCTCGGGGAGGACAGGCATTATTAGAGAGCAGTTCTTC. Amino acids: CASSSGRTGIIREQFF. The full variable domain, with the rest looked up from reference TRBV7-8 and TRBJ2-1, is GAGVSQSPRYKVAKRGQDVALRCDPISGHVSLFWYQQALGQGPEFLTYFQNEAQLDKSGLPSDRFFAERPEGSVSTLKIQRTQQEDSAVYLCASSSGRTGIIREQFFGPGTRLTVL.

The rearrangement joins TRBV7-9 to TRBJ2-7; a possible D gene is TRBD2 (6 bases). CDR1 and CDR2 from the germline V gene are SEHNR and FQNEAQ (reference sequence). The CDR3 runs to 12 residues. Trimming cost V 3 bases and J 9 bases, with 12 bases left between them. Written as DNA, the CDR3 is TGTGCCAGCAGCTTCGGGACTGATCGGCAGTACTTC. It yields the protein CASSFGTDRQYF.

This chain links TRBV6-2 or TRBV6-3 with TRBJ1-2; unclear D gene. The length of the CDR3 is 14 residues. Trimming left V 5 bases short and J 4 bases short, with 14 bases between. Germline-derived CDR1 and CDR2 are MNHEY and SVGEGT. The CDR3 is CASSAHETGYGYTF. The CDR3 coding sequence is TGTGCCAGCAGTGCTCACGAAACTGGCTATGGCTACACCTTC.

The chain joins TRBV30 to TRBJ1-2; D is perhaps TRBD1 (5 bases). The V end lost 0 bases, the J end lost 7 bases, and 15 bases lay between the germline ends. CDR3 length equals 14 residues. CDR1 and CDR2 (germline): GTSNPN, SVGIG (reference sequence). The CDR3 DNA reads as TGTGCCTGGAGTGTGCAGGGCCCCCTCTCTGGCTACACCTTC. This codes for CAWSVQGPLSGYTF.

The CDR3 region has the DNA TGTGCCAGCAGCACACAGGGGTCCAATAATTCACCCCTCCACTTT. It yields the protein CASSTQGSNNSPLHF. The chain recombines TRBV11-2 with TRBJ1-6; TRBD1 agrees at 7 bases. V lost 5 bases and J lost 5; bases outside the gene matches: 6. This CDR3 is built from 15 residues. Per germline, CDR1 SGHAT and CDR2 FQNNGV. Supplemented by reference TRBV11-2 and TRBJ1-6, the full variable domain reads EAGVAQSPRYKIIEKRQSVAFWCNPISGHATLYWYQQILGQGPKLLIQFQNNGVVDDSQLPKDRFSAERLKGVDSTLKIQPAKLEDSAVYLCASSTQGSNNSPLHFGNGTRLTVT.

V and J are TRBV2 and TRBJ2-2, with a possible D match to TRBD1 (6 bases). CDR3 length equals 14 residues. Germline CDR1 SNHLY, CDR2 FYNNEI. V lost 5 bases and J 1 base, leaving 8 bases between the germline ends. The CDR3 here is CASSRDKNTGELFF. In DNA, the CDR3 is TGTGCCAGCAGTCGGGACAAGAACACCGGGGAGCTGTTTTTT.

This chain uses TRBV7-6 with TRBJ2-7; D ambiguous. Germline lookup yields CDR1 SGHVS and CDR2 FNYEAQ. This CDR3 is built from 13 residues. Trimming pared 1 base from V and 5 bases from J, leaving 9 bases between. The CDR3 reads CASSLGPGHEQYF. DNA of the CDR3: TGTGCCAGCAGCTTAGGTCCTGGACACGAGCAGTACTTC.

Concerning this clone: Different DNA sequences within this sample yield the same CDR3. The J gene is TRBJ2-7, the V gene TRBV18; 8 bases map to TRBD1. Germline CDR1 is KGHSH and CDR2 is LQKENI. V lost 2 bases, J lost 7 bases, and 4 bases stayed unmatched. This CDR3 comprises 13 residues. The CDR3 nucleotides read TGTGCCAGCTCACCAGGACAGGGTGGTGAGCAGTACTTC. This encodes CASSPGQGGEQYF.

The V and J genes are TRBV12-3 or TRBV12-4 and TRBJ2-1, with D perhaps TRBD1 or TRBD2 (5 bases each). The CDR3 extends over 12 amino acids. Trimming took 2 bases from V and 9 from J, leaving 8 bases between them. The CDR3 here is CASSLTGTEQFF. As DNA, the CDR3 is TGTGCCAGCAGTTTAACGGGGACTGAGCAGTTCTTC.

The rearrangement joins TRBV4-3 to TRBJ2-7, with D hard to call. Germline V gene lookup returns CDR1 LGHNA and CDR2 YSLEER. The V gene lost 0 bases and the J gene lost 0 bases, with 9 bases spanning the gap. The CDR3 runs 15 residues. The CDR3 region has the DNA TGCGCCAGCAGCCAAGATACGGCCCGCTCCTACGAGCAGTACTTC. Translating it yields CASSQDTARSYEQYF.

The V gene is TRBV5-6, the J gene TRBJ1-2; no reliable D call. CDR3 length: 12 residues. V lost 4 bases and J lost 4, with 8 bases in between. The V gene's germline CDR1 is SGHDT and CDR2 YYEEEE. This CDR3 reads CASSPEGYGYTF. CDR3 nucleotides: TGTGCCAGCAGCCCGGAGGGCTATGGCTACACCTTC.

The chain has TRBV6-5 and TRBJ1-1; D uncertain. Per germline, CDR1 MNHEY and CDR2 SVGAGI. V lost 6 bases, J lost 3 bases, and 11 bases lay in between. CDR3 length: 13 amino acids. The CDR3 loop is CASRREFDTEAFF. CDR3 bases: TGTGCCAGCAGACGGGAGTTCGACACTGAAGCTTTCTTT.

The V call is TRBV7-8, the J call TRBJ2-1, with TRBD1 matching over 11 bases. This CDR3 is built from 16 residues. Losses at the gene ends were 2 bases for V and 10 bases for J; bases not matched to a gene: 10. Germline-derived CDR1 and CDR2 are SGHVS and FQNEAQ. The CDR3 region has the DNA TGTGCCAGCAGCTTAAGAGCCGGGACAGGGGGTGGAGAGCAGTTCTTC. This encodes CASSLRAGTGGGEQFF.

The gene calls are TRBV30 and TRBJ1-5; 7 nucleotides line up with TRBD1. Germline lookup yields CDR1 GTSNPN and CDR2 SVGIG (reference sequence). With 5 bases clipped from V and 9 bases from J, the junction kept 10 bases outside the gene matches. CDR3 length: 13 residues. As DNA, the CDR3 is TGTGCCTGGTCCGGGACAGTCCTTGGGCCCCAGCATTTT. It is translated as CAWSGTVLGPQHF.

This chain links TRBV7-2 with TRBJ1-2; 7 nucleotides line up with TRBD1. The CDR3 covers 14 residues. V lost 5 bases to trimming and J lost 4 bases; unmatched junction nucleotides: 7. The V gene's germline CDR1 is SGHTA and CDR2 FQGNSA. CDR3 residues: CASSPGRDSYGYTF. For the CDR3, the DNA is TGTGCCAGCAGCCCTGGCCGGGACAGCTATGGCTACACCTTC.

The chain uses TRBV9 and TRBJ2-7; 9 bases align to TRBD2. The CDR3 loop spans 14 amino acids. Germline lookup yields CDR1 SGDLS and CDR2 YYNGEE. Trimming at V came to 4 bases and at J to 4 bases, leaving 6 bases not matched to a gene. The DNA of the CDR3 is TGTGCCAGCAGCCCCGCTAGCGGGGCTTACGAGCAGTACTTC. Translated: CASSPASGAYEQYF.

This clone was counted only a few times. This sequence joins TRBV3-1 (or the pseudogene TRBV3-2) and TRBJ1-3; possible D gene TRBD1, 6 bases. CDR1 LGHDT and CDR2 YNNKEL come from the germline V gene (reference sequence). CDR3 length: 14 amino acids. Trimming took 4 bases from V and 1 from J, leaving 8 bases between them. The CDR3 DNA reads as TGTGCCAGCAGCCGACAGGATTCTGGAAACACCATATATTTT. Translation: CASSRQDSGNTIYF.

This chain uses TRBV19 with TRBJ1-2; the D is unclear. The CDR3 extends over 16 amino acids. From germline, CDR1 is LNHDA and CDR2 SQIVND (reference sequence). With 4 bases removed from V and 5 bases from J, the gap between germline ends came to 20 bases. Here the CDR3 DNA reads TGTGCCAGTAGTACCCTTTCGGGGAATGATCTATATGGCTACACCTTC. Protein sequence: CASSTLSGNDLYGYTF.

In this sample, this clone turned up once. The chain employs TRBV11-2 and TRBJ2-7, with 8 bases identical to TRBD2. The CDR3 spans 11 residues. V was pared by 5 bases and J by 10 bases, with 4 bases of the junction left unmatched. Per the germline V gene, CDR1 is SGHAT and CDR2 is FQNNGV. The CDR3 region has the DNA TGTGCCAGCAGCCCGGGAGGGGGACAGTACTTC. Protein: CASSPGGGQYF.

The chain recombines TRBV30 with TRBJ1-4; 7 nucleotides match TRBD1. Germline V gene data show CDR1 as GTSNPN and CDR2 as SVGIG (reference sequence). The CDR3 runs to 13 residues. J lost 8 bases, V lost 6 bases, and 9 bases had no gene match. CDR3 coding DNA: TGTGCCTGTTCCGCCGACAGGGAAGAAAAACTGTTTTTT. Protein sequence: CACSADREEKLFF.